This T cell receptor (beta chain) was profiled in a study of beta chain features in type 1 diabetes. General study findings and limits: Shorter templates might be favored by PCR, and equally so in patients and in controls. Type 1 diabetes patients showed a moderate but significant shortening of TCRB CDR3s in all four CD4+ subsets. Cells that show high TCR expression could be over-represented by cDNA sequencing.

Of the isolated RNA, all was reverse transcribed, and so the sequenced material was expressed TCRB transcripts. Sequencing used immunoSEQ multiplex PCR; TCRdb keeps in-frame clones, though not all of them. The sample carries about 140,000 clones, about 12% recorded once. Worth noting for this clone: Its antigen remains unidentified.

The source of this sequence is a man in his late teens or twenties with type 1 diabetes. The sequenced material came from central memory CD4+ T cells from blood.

CDR3 region: CASSVEDSGYVELFF. In nucleotides, the CDR3 is TGTGCCAGCAGCGTAGAAGATAGCGGATACGTGGAGCTGTTTTTT. V and J are TRBV9 and TRBJ2-2; D may be TRBD2 (6 bases). V shed 0 bases and J shed 10 bases, with 16 bases lying between them. The CDR3 sequence is 15 residues long. Germline CDR1 reads SGDLS; CDR2 reads YYNGEE. Combining the CDR3 with reference TRBV9 and TRBJ2-2 gives the whole variable domain DSGVTQTPKHLITATGQRVTLRCSPRSGDLSVYWYQQSLDQGLQFLIQYYNGEERAKGNILERFSAQQFPDLHSELNLSSLELGDSALYFCASSVEDSGYVELFFGEGSRLTVL.